Sequencing of this T cell receptor beta chain was carried out in a study of PD-1 blockade in classical Hodgkin lymphoma. Study observations and caveats: Partial responders and progressors had significantly lower baseline TCR diversity. In newly diagnosed patients, baseline TCR diversity was reportedly below that of healthy donors. The study found that TCR diversity rose significantly by C4D1 in CD4+ but not CD8+ cells.

Following autologous stem cell transplantation, relapse occurred in every patient, and exposure to brentuximab vedotin varied. The protocol was immunoSEQ multiplex PCR, while the TCRdb copy is restricted to in-frame clones and leaves out a portion. The sample has around 26,000 clones; roughly four fifths are singletons. Remarks on this clone: Its antigen is as yet unknown.

Germline assignment: CDR1 WNHNN and CDR2 SYGVQD (reference sequence). V gave up 8 bases and J gave up 4 bases; unmatched junction bases: 5. There are 13 residues in the CDR3. The V and J genes are TRBV10-1 and TRBJ1-5, with TRBD1 identical over 7 bases. The sequence was collected from a human donor with classical Hodgkin lymphoma. The sample was peripheral blood mononuclear cells (PBMCs), taken before the second cycle of nivolumab. CDR3 sequence reads: CASSTGRNQPQHF. For the CDR3, the DNA is TGCGCCAGCTCGACAGGGAGAAATCAGCCCCAGCATTTT.